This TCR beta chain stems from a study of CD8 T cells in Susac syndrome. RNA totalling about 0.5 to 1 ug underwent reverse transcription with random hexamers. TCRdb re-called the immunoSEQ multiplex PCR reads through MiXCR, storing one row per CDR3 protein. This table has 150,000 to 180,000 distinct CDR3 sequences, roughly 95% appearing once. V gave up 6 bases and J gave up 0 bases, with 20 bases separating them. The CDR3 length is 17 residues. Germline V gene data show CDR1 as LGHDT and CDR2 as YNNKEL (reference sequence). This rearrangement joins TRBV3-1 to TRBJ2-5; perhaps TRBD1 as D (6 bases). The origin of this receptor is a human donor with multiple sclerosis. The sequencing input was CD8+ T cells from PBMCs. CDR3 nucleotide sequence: TGTGCCAGCAGAGGACAGTACCCCCTCGGGTACCAAGAGACCCAGTACTTC. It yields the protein CASRGQYPLGYQETQYF.